This record concerns one T cell receptor beta chain sequence. This clonotype came up a few times. Its antigen is not yet known. No quality values exist for individual bases; no much larger clone is one base distant. TCR beta CDR3 regions were amplified from RNA transcripts. A first-round RT-PCR of the TCR CDR3 used the HTBI primer set with the Qiagen OneStep RT-PCR kit. The libraries were constructed in a second round of multiplex PCR and then size-selected and purified. Paired-end sequencing of the libraries was performed with 100 bp reads on an Illumina HiSeq2000. In the authors' own workflow: SOAPnuke was used to process the raw data, removing reads that contained adapters or uncalled bases, had a mean Phred below 15, or lacked an exact match to the constant primer or identifier. COPE v1.2.5 was used to merge the high-quality paired reads, and each unique nucleotide sequence was defined as a clonotype. MiTCR v1.1 was used to align the clonotypes against IMGT TRBV, TRBD and TRBJ reference segments. The analysis included only V-J combinations with a frequency above 0.0001, which together covered 99% to 99.2% of the repertoires. The TCS score was defined as the ratio of F50 (clonal expansion) to E x V (chaos), calculated using BLOSUM62-based TCRdist between CDR3 peptides within each V-J. Welch's t-statistics and random forest reduced 514 V-J features to about 13, which were used in a naive Bayes classifier (R e1071). Through fastp at Q25 and MiXCR, TCRdb rebuilt clones from the public reads, retaining in-frame beta chains. Duplicate CDR3 protein sequences are folded into a single record with the most common DNA and genes. For this entry, the V and J calls and clone size follow TCRdb and not the study's own pipeline. In all, the sample holds 500,000 or so distinct CDR3 sequences, and about 15% of those were seen once. 17% of the sample is taken by the ten largest.

The data were taken from a study of T cells in Graves' hyperthyroidism and ophthalmopathy (dated by TCRdb to between 2018 and 2021). Background on the whole study: Peripheral blood samples were taken at initial diagnosis, before any treatment was given. The roughly 91 discovery patients were randomly split 7:3 into training and test sets. In addition, the study compared T-cell repertoires in thyroid tissue and in blood from several Graves' hyperthyroidism patients. After blood sampling, hyperthyroidism patients were treated with methimazole at a starting dose of 30 mg daily, and ophthalmopathy patients were treated with high-dose intravenous methylprednisolone. TCR V-J signatures able to tell the groups apart were searched for in a discovery cohort of 90 to 100 patients, of whom roughly 42 had Graves' ophthalmopathy and 57 had stable Graves' hyperthyroidism. According to the paper, TCR Vbeta CDR3 sequencing was carried out on about 140 peripheral blood samples, which came from 40 to 45 ophthalmopathy, under 80 hyperthyroidism and about 17 progressor patients. An independent validation cohort of around 19 hyperthyroidism patients and approximately 15 patients who later progressed to ophthalmopathy tested prospective prediction of ophthalmopathy. What the study reported, not specific to this receptor: Ophthalmopathy was separated from stable hyperthyroidism by a 13 V-J signature model, with approximately 86% sensitivity and roughly 81% specificity obtained in cross-validation and 80%/75% obtained in testing. Sample size was not statistically predetermined, and blinding of investigators to group allocation was not performed. In validation, progression to ophthalmopathy was predicted by the model with more than 65% sensitivity and nearly 75% specificity, a median of roughly 6 months before onset. Blood samples also contained most of the expanded thyroid clonotypes (frequency above 0.001), which suggests that blood repertoires may reflect thyroid immune responses.

Ophthalmopathy patients had moderately to severely active disease, with a Clinical Activity Score of 3 or more, a NOSPECS grade of 4 or more, and a disease duration of less than 3 months. Patients with uncontrolled infections, other autoimmune diseases, pregnancy or lactation were excluded. Diagnoses were established on the basis of clinical symptoms, serum thyroxine and TRAb, thyroid ultrasound, and orbital computed tomography. PBMCs were isolated from 8 to 10 ml of fresh peripheral blood by Ficoll-Paque density gradient centrifugation. Total RNA was extracted using Trizol reagent, and RNA quality was assessed on an Agilent 2100 Bioanalyzer. The sequence derives from a woman aged 18-35 years with Graves' ophthalmopathy. The sequenced sample was blood.

This receptor has the CDR3 CASSPDGNQPQHF. The nucleotide sequence is given as TGTGCCAGCAGCCCGGACGGGAATCAGCCCCAGCATTTT. Recombination joined TRBV7-8 with TRBJ1-5, with the identity of the D gene unclear. For CDR1 and CDR2, the germline V gene lists SGHVS and FQNEAQ. The CDR3 starts with the cysteine, ends with the phenylalanine, and has 13 residues. Of all the DNA, just the CDR3 is kept, 39 bases in frame from base 1. Trimming at the junction amounts to 5 bases on V and 4 bases on J, and the germline ends lie 9 bases apart. The CDR3, completed at both ends by the reference TRBV7-8 and TRBJ1-5 genes, gives the full variable domain GAGVSQSPRYKVAKRGQDVALRCDPISGHVSLFWYQQALGQGPEFLTYFQNEAQLDKSGLPSDRFFAERPEGSVSTLKIQRTQQEDSAVYLCASSPDGNQPQHFGDGTRLSIL.